This TCR beta chain was recorded in a study of shared clonotypes between healthy human individuals. Generated by immunoSEQ multiplex PCR, the TCRdb table keeps only in-frame clones and is missing some. The repertoire has approximately 1,500,000 clones, around 97% of them found once; the top ten carry about 1%. This CDR3 is 14 amino acids long. V was shortened by 4 bases and J by 2 bases, with 12 bases between the two germline ends. Germline CDR1 MGHRA, CDR2 YSYEKL. The chain has TRBV4-1 and TRBJ2-7; D is possibly TRBD1 (6 bases). Sequenced sample: naive CD4+ T cells sorted from blood. The subset: CD45RA+ positively selected. The receptor's source is a young man in good health. Here the CDR3 reads CASSRQAGTYEQYF. The CDR3, as DNA: TGCGCCAGCAGCCGACAGGCCGGGACCTACGAGCAGTACTTC.